A selection of T cell receptor beta chains follows, all from one sample in a study of response to subunit inactivated influenza vaccine. TCRdb processed the RT-PCR reads anew with MiXCR; each CDR3 protein has one entry. The sample has hundreds of thousands of distinct CDR3 sequences; 12% are singletons. The starting material was PBMCs from blood, obtained on the day of vaccination. The receptors come from a man in his fifties who received an inactivated influenza vaccine. Each CDR3 is given with its conserved first and last residue. A D gene is named only where the DNA matches it firmly. Clone sizes are given selectively: once, few, many, or a class where the clone is expanded.

V	size	D	J	length	CDR3	DNA
TRBV11-2	many	.	TRBJ1-3	14	CASSAQGTVDTIYF	TGTGCCAGCAGCGCGCAGGGGACGGTGGACACCATATATTTT
TRBV6-1	many	TRBD1	TRBJ1-5	15	CASSPDRGIIQPQHF	TGTGCCAGCAGCCCGGACAGGGGGATTATACAGCCCCAGCATTTT
TRBV5-1	few	.	TRBJ1-3	16	CASSFDASGSGNTIYF	TGCGCCAGCAGCTTCGACGCCTCAGGGTCTGGAAACACCATATATTTT
TRBV27	few	TRBD2	TRBJ2-3	16	CASSPRRLAGTDTQYF	TGTGCCAGCAGTCCCCGGCGACTAGCGGGCACAGATACGCAGTATTTT
TRBV12-3/TRBV12-4	.	.	TRBJ2-1	16	CASSLFLLARENEQFF	TGTGCCAGCAGTTTATTCCTTCTAGCGAGAGAAAATGAGCAGTTCTTC
TRBV7-2	few	.	TRBJ2-3	12	CASSLWRDTQYF	TGTGCCAGCAGCTTATGGCGAGATACGCAGTATTTT
TRBV28	few	TRBD2	TRBJ2-5	17	CASSLGGGTSFRETQYF	TGTGCCAGCAGCCTAGGAGGCGGGACTAGCTTCCGAGAGACCCAGTACTTC
TRBV20-1	few	TRBD2	TRBJ2-3	13	CSAGLAGTDTQYF	TGCAGTGCCGGACTAGCGGGGACAGATACGCAGTATTTT
TRBV5-4	.	TRBD1	TRBJ2-1	14	CASSFYRGHNEQFF	TGTGCCAGCAGCTTTTACAGGGGCCACAATGAGCAGTTCTTC
TRBV5-1	many	TRBD1	TRBJ2-1	13	CASSPGTGNEQFF	TGCGCCAGCAGCCCCGGGACAGGGAATGAGCAGTTCTTC
TRBV11-2	.	.	TRBJ2-7	21	CASSLVPRNNNPFVPVYEQYF	TGTGCCAGCAGCTTAGTCCCACGGAACAATAACCCCTTTGTGCCAGTTTACGAGCAGTACTTC
TRBV6-1	.	TRBD1	TRBJ2-6	18	CASSPGQAFLSGANVLTF	TGTGCCAGCAGTCCCGGACAGGCCTTTTTGTCTGGGGCCAACGTCCTGACTTTC
TRBV10-3	.	TRBD1	TRBJ1-6	13	CAISSGTASPLHF	TGTGCCATCAGTTCCGGGACAGCTTCACCCCTCCACTTT
TRBV7-8	few	.	TRBJ1-4	16	CASSPFVGAGKEKLFF	TGTGCCAGCAGCCCGTTCGTGGGGGCTGGGAAAGAAAAACTGTTTTTT
TRBV7-6	few	TRBD2	TRBJ2-7	17	CASSSRLAGGQVYEQYF	TGTGCCAGCAGCTCCAGACTAGCGGGAGGTCAGGTTTACGAGCAGTACTTC
TRBV6-5	once	.	TRBJ2-1	11	CASSYRAVQLF	TGTGCCAGCAGTTACCGGGCGGTCCAGCTCTTC
TRBV5-1	many	TRBD1	TRBJ2-1	15	CASSPGQSSYNEQFF	TGTGCCAGCAGCCCGGGACAGAGCTCCTACAATGAGCAGTTCTTC
TRBV30	.	.	TRBJ1-2	14	CAWSGDPTDYGYTF	TGTGCCTGGAGCGGAGATCCGACGGATTATGGCTACACCTTC
TRBV20-1	many	.	TRBJ2-4	14	CSAGRQLAKNIQYF	TGCAGTGCTGGAAGACAGCTAGCCAAAAACATTCAGTACTTC
TRBV5-1	few	.	TRBJ1-4	14	CASSLEGPNEKLFF	TGCGCCAGCAGCTTGGAAGGTCCTAATGAAAAACTGTTTTTT
TRBV11-3	.	.	TRBJ2-2	13	CASGGADTGELFF	TGTGCCAGCGGGGGGGCGGACACCGGGGAGCTGTTTTTT
TRBV14	few	.	TRBJ2-1	16	CASSRDWLSSYNEQFF	TGTGCCAGCAGCCGGGACTGGTTGAGCTCCTACAATGAGCAGTTCTTC
TRBV3-1	.	.	TRBJ2-6	15	CASSQEGYGANVLTF	TGTGCCAGCAGCCAAGAGGGTTACGGGGCCAACGTCCTGACTTTC
TRBV27	many	.	TRBJ1-5	15	CASSLSVQGGQPQHF	TGTGCCAGCAGTTTATCGGTCCAGGGCGGACAGCCCCAGCATTTT
TRBV5-5	few	.	TRBJ2-7	15	CASSLATSVDHEQYF	TGTGCCAGCAGCTTAGCCACCTCGGTAGACCACGAGCAGTACTTC
TRBV12-3/TRBV12-4	many	TRBD2	TRBJ2-3	14	CASSFLAGADTQYF	TGTGCCAGCAGTTTTTTAGCGGGAGCAGATACGCAGTATTTT
TRBV28	many	.	TRBJ2-7	13	CASSLPENSRLYF	TGTGCCAGCAGTTTACCGGAGAACAGCCGGTTATACTTC
TRBV12-3/TRBV12-4	.	.	TRBJ2-5	14	CASSLVTLGETQYF	TGTGCCAGCAGTTTGGTAACGCTCGGAGAGACCCAGTACTTC
TRBV27	few	.	TRBJ2-6	20	CASSLFSGSLAGPGANVLTF	TGTGCCAGCAGTTTATTCAGCGGCAGTCTGGCGGGACCTGGGGCCAACGTCCTGACTTTC
TRBV12-3/TRBV12-4	.	TRBD1	TRBJ2-3	14	CASSTGGRTDTQYF	TGTGCCAGCAGTACAGGGGGCCGTACAGATACGCAGTATTTT
TRBV3-1	.	TRBD2	TRBJ2-5	15	CASSQRGGLEETQYF	TGTGCCAGCAGCCAACGGGGGGGCCTTGAAGAGACCCAGTACTTC
TRBV5-4	.	.	TRBJ2-1	14	CASSFGGPYNEQFF	TGTGCCAGCAGCTTTGGCGGACCGTACAATGAGCAGTTCTTC
TRBV9	.	.	TRBJ2-7	14	CASSVGPGPYEQYF	TGTGCCAGCAGCGTAGGCCCAGGCCCCTACGAGCAGTACTTC
TRBV5-6	.	.	TRBJ1-5	18	CASSSGLTEGISNQPQHF	TGTGCCAGCAGCTCTGGTCTGACAGAGGGGATTAGCAATCAGCCCCAGCATTTT
TRBV20-1	few	.	TRBJ2-3	16	CCARDSRGASGDTQYF	TGCTGTGCTAGAGATTCACGGGGGGCTTCCGGAGATACGCAGTATTTT
TRBV2	many	.	TRBJ1-2	14	CASSDEGRNYGYTF	TGTGCCAGCAGTGATGAGGGACGGAACTATGGCTACACCTTC
TRBV29-1	.	.	TRBJ2-3	12	CSYSPGTDTQYF	TGCAGCTATAGTCCTGGCACAGATACGCAGTATTTT
TRBV6-5	.	.	TRBJ1-2	12	CASTRWNYGYTF	TGTGCCAGCACCCGATGGAACTATGGCTACACCTTC
TRBV5-6	once	.	TRBJ2-3	14	CASSLGEDPDTQYF	TGTGCCAGCAGCTTGGGAGAGGACCCAGATACGCAGTATTTT
TRBV6-6	few	.	TRBJ1-5	12	CASGGSHQPQHF	TGTGCCAGCGGGGGGTCACATCAGCCCCAGCATTTT
TRBV11-1	.	.	TRBJ1-5	15	CASSSVGLGNQPQHF	TGTGCCAGCAGCTCCGTCGGGTTAGGCAATCAGCCCCAGCATTTT